The 6 T cell receptor beta chains presented below share a single source sample, sequenced in a study of identical twins. TCRdb used MiXCR to reprocess the 5' RACE reads, holding one entry per CDR3 protein. The sample comprises roughly 250,000 distinct CDR3 sequences, roughly 7% of which are singletons, and roughly 3.4% rests with the top ten. Another study also made use of these data, one on yellow fever vaccine responses in identical twins.

Sequencing was performed on memory (CD45RO+) T cells sorted from blood. The source is a woman under 30 in good health.

The chain has TRBV20-1 and TRBJ2-1; the match to TRBD2 covers 10 bases. The ends lost 1 base at V and 8 bases at J; junction bases unmatched: 11. CDR1 and CDR2 (germline): DFQATT, SNEGSKA (reference sequence). CDR3 size: 16 residues. The CDR3 DNA reads as TGCAGTGCTAGAGGACTAGCGGGCAATATTGTGGATGAGCAGTTCTTC. Amino acids: CSARGLAGNIVDEQFF.

Worth noting for this clonotype: A read error may produce the germline difference seen at one junction end. This chain uses TRBV6-2 or TRBV6-3 with TRBJ2-1; 8 nucleotides match TRBD1. The CDR3 has 17 amino acids. Germline CDR1 reads MNHEY; CDR2 reads SVGEGT. The CDR3 nucleotides are TGTGCCAGCACTTACCGGACCATCAGGGGGCGGGACAATGAGCAGTTCTTC. It translates to CASTYRTIRGRDNEQFF.

The chain employs TRBV7-6 and TRBJ2-6; D might be TRBD1 (6 bases). The CDR3 contains 15 residues. The germline V gene has CDR1 SGHVS and CDR2 FNYEAQ. The ends were cut back, 7 bases at V and 2 bases at J, with 12 bases in the middle. The CDR3 loop is CASTPTGTGANVLTF. The CDR3 DNA follows: TGTGCCAGCACCCCCACAGGGACTGGGGCCAACGTCCTGACTTTC.

This clonotype has ten or more counts. The chain uses TRBV27 and TRBJ1-5; 8 bases line up with TRBD1. Germline V gene lookup returns CDR1 MNHEY and CDR2 SMNVEV (reference sequence). The V gene end was trimmed by 5 bases and the J gene end by 0 bases; junction bases not matched to a gene: 3. The CDR3 runs to 15 residues. The CDR3 is CASSGDRGSNQPQHF. The CDR3, as DNA: TGTGCCAGCAGTGGCGACAGGGGTAGCAATCAGCCCCAGCATTTT.

The rearrangement joins TRBV6-2 or TRBV6-3 to TRBJ2-5; D not certain. Germline loops: CDR1 MNHEY, CDR2 SVGEGT. The V gene lost 2 bases and the J gene lost 3 bases, with 7 bases spanning the gap. The CDR3 is made up of 13 amino acids. CDR3 DNA sequence: TGTGCCAGCAGTTACGTCCGGGAAGAGACCCAGTACTTC. Translating it yields CASSYVREETQYF.

The chain combines TRBV20-1 with TRBJ2-5, with TRBD2 matching over 11 bases. V was clipped by 0 bases and J by 7 bases; unmatched bases: 16. The CDR3 extends over 18 amino acids. Germline V lookup: CDR1 DFQATT, CDR2 SNEGSKA (reference sequence). CDR3 DNA: TGCAGTGCTAGAGATCCTAACAGGCGAACCGGGACTAGCGGGACCCAGTACTTC. Translated: CSARDPNRRTGTSGTQYF.